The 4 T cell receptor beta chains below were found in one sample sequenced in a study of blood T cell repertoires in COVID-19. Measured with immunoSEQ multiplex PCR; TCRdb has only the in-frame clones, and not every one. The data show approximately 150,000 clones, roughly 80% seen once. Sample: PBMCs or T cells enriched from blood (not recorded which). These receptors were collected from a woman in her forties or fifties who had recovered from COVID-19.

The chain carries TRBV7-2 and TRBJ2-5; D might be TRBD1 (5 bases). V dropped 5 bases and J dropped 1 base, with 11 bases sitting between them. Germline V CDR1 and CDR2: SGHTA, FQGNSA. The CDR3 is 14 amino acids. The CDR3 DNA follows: TGTGCCAGCAGCCCCTCAGGGTTCCAAGAGACCCAGTACTTC. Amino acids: CASSPSGFQETQYF.

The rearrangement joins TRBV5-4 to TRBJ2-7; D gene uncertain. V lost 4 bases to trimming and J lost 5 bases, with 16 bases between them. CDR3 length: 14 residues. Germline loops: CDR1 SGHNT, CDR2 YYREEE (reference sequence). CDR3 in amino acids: CASSPLERTHEQYF. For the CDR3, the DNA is TGTGCCAGCAGCCCCCTGGAGCGAACCCACGAGCAGTACTTC.

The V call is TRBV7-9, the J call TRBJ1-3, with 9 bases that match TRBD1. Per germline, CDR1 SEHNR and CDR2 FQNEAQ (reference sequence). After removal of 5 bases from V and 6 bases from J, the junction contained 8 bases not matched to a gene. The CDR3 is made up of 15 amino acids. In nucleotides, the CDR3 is TGTGCCAGCAGCCACCGGGACAGGGAGCCAAACACCATATATTTT. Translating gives CASSHRDREPNTIYF.

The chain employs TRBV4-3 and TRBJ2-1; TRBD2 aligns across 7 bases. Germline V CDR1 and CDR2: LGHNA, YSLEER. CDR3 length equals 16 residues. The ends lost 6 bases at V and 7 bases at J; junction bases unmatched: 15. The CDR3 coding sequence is TGCGCCAGCAGTCGAGATTCGGCGGGAGCATATAATGAGCAGTTCTTC. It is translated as CASSRDSAGAYNEQFF.